Each of the 4 T cell receptor beta chains below was sequenced from the same sample in a study of blood T cell repertoires in COVID-19 (dated by TCRdb to about 2020). The method behind the library was the immunoSEQ multiplex PCR assay. TCRdb took over this immuneACCESS table, retaining in-frame rearrangements with V and J assigned. Such tables are incomplete; in checked studies, under half of the missing clones stem from an unresolved V gene, and the remainder is unexplained. The sample contains about 220,000 clones, 75% to 90% of them found a single time. The ten largest account for approximately 5% of the sample. Sequencing was done on a sample of peripheral blood. These TCRs come from a woman in her sixties or seventies with COVID-19, enrolled during active disease.

The V gene is TRBV5-6, the J gene TRBJ1-3, with TRBD1 as a possible D gene (5 bases). Looked up from germline, CDR1 is SGHDT and CDR2 is YYEEEE. V was clipped by 5 bases and J by 0 bases, with 21 bases between them. This CDR3 contains 18 residues. CDR3 loop: CASRSYKGLYSSGNTIYF. The CDR3 DNA sequence: TGTGCCAGCAGATCTTACAAGGGGCTCTACTCCTCTGGAAACACCATATATTTT.

The CDR3 sequence is CASSVQTGGTEAFF. As DNA, the CDR3 is TGTGCCAGCAGTGTTCAGACAGGGGGGACTGAAGCTTTCTTT. The rearrangement uses TRBV25-1 and TRBJ1-1; 9 bases align to TRBD1. From germline, CDR1 is MGHDK and CDR2 SYGVNS. V was pared by 4 bases and J by 5 bases, with 5 bases of the junction left unmatched. The CDR3 runs 14 residues.

Comments on this clone: The same CDR3 also results from other DNA sequences found in this sample. V is TRBV28 and J is TRBJ1-4, with TRBD1 as a possible D gene (5 bases). V lost 2 bases and J lost 7, with 5 bases in between. The germline V gene encodes CDR1 MDHEN and CDR2 SYDVKM. The CDR3 totals 12 residues. The CDR3 here is CASSLRGEKLFF. CDR3 sequence (DNA): TGTGCCAGCAGTTTAAGGGGTGAAAAACTGTTTTTT. Complete variable domain (other parts from reference TRBV28 and TRBJ1-4): DVKVTQSSRYLVKRTGEKVFLECVQDMDHENMFWYRQDPGLGLRLIYFSYDVKMKEKGDIPEGYSVSREKKERFSLILESASTNQTSMYLCASSLRGEKLFFGSGTQLSVL.

Only one count was recorded for this clone. The chain recombines TRBV6-5 with TRBJ1-2, with 9 positions matching TRBD1. The V and J ends lost 5 bases and 3 bases, in that order; junction bases with no gene match: 7. Germline CDR1 reads MNHEY; CDR2 reads SVGAGI. The CDR3 totals 15 residues. The CDR3 sequence is CASSRTRDRDYGYTF. The CDR3 bases are TGTGCCAGCAGTAGGACACGGGACAGGGACTATGGCTACACCTTC.